This T cell receptor (beta chain) was recorded in a study of human T cells and chemical hapten exposure. In the study overall: Small discrepancies in pooled library volume mainly accounted for the varying TCR yields per sample. Study-wide findings and caveats: DPC sensitization left the count of TCRs above 1 in 1000 unchanged.

Attachment of unique molecular identifiers to individual cDNA molecules was performed in the library. Per the original data handling: Samples contained a median of roughly 99,000 TCRs, with a range of 23,224 to 690,600. Each CDR3 protein gets one entry after TCRdb re-called the RACE reads with MiXCR. The V and J calls reflect TCRdb's pipeline rather than the authors' work. The table records 55,000 to 75,000 distinct CDR3 sequences, 5.5% to 7.5% of them present only once. Noted time point: healthy volunteer bleed at 6 weeks. Blood, whole and unfractionated, served as the source for total RNA extraction. The CDR3 spans 15 residues. The ends lost 7 bases at V and 0 bases at J; junction bases unmatched: 6. Germline lookup yields CDR1 KGHDR and CDR2 SFDVKD. Concerning this clonotype itself: Its cognate antigen is unknown.

The source is a female donor in good health. Some clones in this sample may be carry-over from other donors' samples. The chain joins TRBV24-1 to TRBJ2-3; TRBD1 matches 7 bases. The sample comprised whole blood. The CDR3 reads CATSTDRASTDTQYF. The CDR3 DNA reads TGTGCCACCAGCACCGACAGGGCTAGCACAGATACGCAGTATTTT.